Only one count was recorded for the clone carrying this T cell receptor (beta chain). The sample is drawn from a study of control samples from healthy donors and cancer patients. Sequenced by immunoSEQ multiplex PCR; TCRdb stores in-frame clones only, minus some. There are approximately 19,000 clones in the sample; 80% to 85% occur only once, and around 28% lies in the top ten. This receptor was obtained from a woman aged 65 to 85 with lung cancer. The sequenced sample was PBMCs.

CDR3 sequence: CSIGLPGLTEAFF. The CDR3 DNA reads as TGCAGCATTGGGCTCCCTGGACTAACTGAAGCTTTCTTT. The chain combines TRBV29-1 with TRBJ1-1; no definite D call. The V gene's germline CDR1 is SQVTM and CDR2 ANQGSEA. The CDR3 is made up of 13 amino acids. The V and J ends lost 8 bases and 5 bases respectively, with 18 bases between them.